This paragraph reports one T cell receptor (beta chain). Two negative PCRs, clearance, or symptom resolution characterized the recovered Cohort 3 donors. The source of the sample is a study of blood T cell repertoires in COVID-19. Method: immunoSEQ multiplex PCR; TCRdb's copy keeps in-frame clones and lacks some. The sample lists roughly 180,000 clones; roughly 88% were seen once. The trim removed 0 bases at V and 1 base at J, leaving 12 bases unmatched. From germline, CDR1 is LGHDT and CDR2 YNNKEL (reference sequence). This CDR3 comprises 19 residues. The sample consisted of PBMCs or T cells enriched from blood (not recorded which). The clonotype comes from a woman aged 55 to 70 who had recovered from COVID-19. The chain uses TRBV3-1 (or the pseudogene TRBV3-2) and TRBJ2-7, with 10 bases matching TRBD2. CDR3 region: CASSQDLGSGGSYSYEQYF. The CDR3 coding sequence is TGTGCCAGCAGCCAAGATCTGGGTAGCGGGGGGTCCTATTCCTACGAGCAGTACTTC.